The entry that follows covers one T cell receptor beta chain sequence. Antigen unknown. This sample is drawn from a study of Ad26.COV2.S vaccination and SARS-CoV-2 variants. Study background: The donor belonged to the COV1001 Ad26.COV2.S trial arm. Study-level findings and limits: Relative to placebo recipients, vaccine recipients exhibited elevated spike-specific TCR breadth.

This table comes from immunoSEQ multiplex PCR, and its TCRdb copy is limited to in-frame clones, with some not included. The sample shows 300,000 to 400,000 clones, about 82% of them seen only once. V dropped 0 bases and J dropped 0 bases, with 11 bases sitting between them. The CDR3 contains 16 residues. Germline lookup yields CDR1 SGHVS and CDR2 FNYEAQ. Treatment described: 15 to 20 received Ad26.COV2.S at low or high dose, single or two shots; 5 received placebo; per-sample allocation not given. It was on day 63 after the first vaccine or placebo injection that samples were taken. This material consisted of peripheral blood, taken in a trial of Ad26.COV2.S vaccine versus placebo. This chain links TRBV7-6 with TRBJ1-2; D may be TRBD1 (5 bases). The sequence was obtained from a person between 18 and 60 years old who received the Ad26.COV2.S COVID-19 vaccine or a placebo. The CDR3 sequence: CASSLAAGFTNYGYTF. The CDR3 nucleotides read TGTGCCAGCAGCTTAGCGGCAGGGTTCACTAACTATGGCTACACCTTC.